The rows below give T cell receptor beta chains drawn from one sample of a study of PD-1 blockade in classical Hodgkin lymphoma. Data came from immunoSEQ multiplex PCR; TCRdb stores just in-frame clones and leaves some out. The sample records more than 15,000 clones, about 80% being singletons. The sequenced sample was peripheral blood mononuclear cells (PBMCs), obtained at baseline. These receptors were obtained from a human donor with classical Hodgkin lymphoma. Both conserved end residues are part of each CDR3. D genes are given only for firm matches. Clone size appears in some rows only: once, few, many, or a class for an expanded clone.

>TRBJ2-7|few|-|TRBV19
TGTGCCAGTAGGGGGTTCCTTGGACAGACGGTGGAGGAGCAGTACTTC
CASRGFLGQTVEEQYF
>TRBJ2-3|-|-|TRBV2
TGTGCCAGCAGTGAGGGATACCCTGGCACAGATACGCAGTATTTT
CASSEGYPGTDTQYF
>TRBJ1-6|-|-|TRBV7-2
TGTGCCAGCAGCTTAGGGGGTAATTCACCCCTCCACTTT
CASSLGGNSPLHF
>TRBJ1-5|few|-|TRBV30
TGTGCCTGGAGTGCCCAAAGCGCAAGCAATCAGCCCCAGCATTTT
CAWSAQSASNQPQHF
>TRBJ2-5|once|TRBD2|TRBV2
TGTGCCAGCATTGGACTAGCGGGGGGGAAGACCCAGTACTTC
CASIGLAGGKTQYF
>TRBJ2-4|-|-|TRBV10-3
TGTGCCATCAGTGAGTTCCCCTTAGACATATGGGTCAAAAACATTCAGTACTTC
CAISEFPLDIWVKNIQYF
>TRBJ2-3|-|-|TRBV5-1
TGCGCCAGCATCTCGAACACAGATACGCAGTATTTT
CASISNTDTQYF
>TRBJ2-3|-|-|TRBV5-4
TGTGCCAGCAGCTTGGATTTGTGGGATACGCAGTATTTT
CASSLDLWDTQYF
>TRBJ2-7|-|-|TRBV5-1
TGCGCCAGCAGTCCCTCACCAACCGATCCCTACGAGCAGTACTTC
CASSPSPTDPYEQYF
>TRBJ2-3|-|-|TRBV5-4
TGTGCCAGCAGCTTTGATCGGGGGCGAGAGGCAGATACGCAGTATTTT
CASSFDRGREADTQYF
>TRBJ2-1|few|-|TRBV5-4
TGTGCCAGCAGCTTGGCGGAAGTCAATGAGCAGTTCTTC
CASSLAEVNEQFF
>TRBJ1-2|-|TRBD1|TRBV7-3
TGTGCCAGCAGCCGTACAGGGGGCGCGGACTATGGCTACACCTTC
CASSRTGGADYGYTF
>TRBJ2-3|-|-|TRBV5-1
TGCGCCAGCAGCTGGGCGCGAGTGAGCACAGATACGCAGTATTTT
CASSWARVSTDTQYF
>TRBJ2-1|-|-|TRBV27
TGTGCCAGCAGTAGAGTTCGGGGCTTCTCCTACAATGAGCAGTTCTTC
CASSRVRGFSYNEQFF
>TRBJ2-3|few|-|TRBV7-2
TGTGCCAGCAGCTTAGTGTTAGGAGATACGCAGTATTTT
CASSLVLGDTQYF
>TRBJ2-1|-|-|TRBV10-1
TGCGCCAGCAGTGAAACGAGCTCCTACAATGAGCAGTTCTTC
CASSETSSYNEQFF
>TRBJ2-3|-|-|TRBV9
TGTGCCAGCAGCGGGGAGGCGGAAGAAAATACTAGGACAGATACGCAGTATTTT
CASSGEAEENTRTDTQYF
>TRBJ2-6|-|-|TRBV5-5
TGTGCCAGCAGCTTGGCGGTAGGAGCCAACGTCCTGACTTTC
CASSLAVGANVLTF
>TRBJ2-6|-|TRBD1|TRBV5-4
TGTGCCAGCACCCGGGACAGGGTTTTGTCTGGGGCCAACGTCCTGACTTTC
CASTRDRVLSGANVLTF
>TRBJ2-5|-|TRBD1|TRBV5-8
TGTGCCAGCAGCTTGGGAGTGGGACAGGGCCTTCAAGAGACCCAGTACTTC
CASSLGVGQGLQETQYF
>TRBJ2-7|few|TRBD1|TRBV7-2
TGTGCCAGCAGCTTACACCCAGGGGGAACCTACGAGCAGTACTTC
CASSLHPGGTYEQYF
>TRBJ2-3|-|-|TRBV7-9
TGTGCCAGCAGCTCGCCCACAGGGTTCGGAACAGATACGCAGTATTTT
CASSSPTGFGTDTQYF
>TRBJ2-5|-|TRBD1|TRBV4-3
TGCGCCAGCAGCCAGGGTTACCTAGGACAGGCCGCGAAAGAGACCCAGTACTTC
CASSQGYLGQAAKETQYF
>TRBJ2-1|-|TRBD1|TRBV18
TGTGCCAGCTCACCACCGAGGGGACAGGGCTCTAATGAGCAGTTCTTC
CASSPPRGQGSNEQFF